The 2 T cell receptor beta chains below come from one sample, sequenced in a study of T-cell reconstitution after alpha-beta-depleted transplantation in children. Unique molecular identifiers were used to barcode this TCRbeta library. MiXCR, run by TCRdb on the PCR reads, gives a single entry per CDR3 protein. The sample comprises roughly 570,000 distinct CDR3 sequences, roughly a quarter of which are singletons, and 36% rests with the top ten. The sequenced sample was PBMCs, obtained before TCRalphabeta/CD19-depleted stem cell transplant. Every receptor here comes from a boy under two years old with Wiskott-Aldrich syndrome, due to receive a stem cell transplant.

The rearrangement uses TRBV29-1 and TRBJ2-3, with TRBD1 matching 7 bases. V lost 6 bases to trimming and J lost 7 bases; unmatched junction nucleotides: 10. This CDR3 has 13 amino acids. Germline V gene sequence: CDR1 SQVTM, CDR2 ANQGSEA. As DNA, the CDR3 is TGCAGCGTGGCCCAGGGGGTCAAGAATACGCAGTATTTT. Encoded protein: CSVAQGVKNTQYF.

V usage is TRBV6-5 and J usage is TRBJ1-2; 9 bases are shared with TRBD1. Germline lookup yields CDR1 MNHEY and CDR2 SVGAGI. V shed 2 bases and J 6 bases; nucleotides not matched to a gene: 10. The CDR3 contains 16 residues. Here the CDR3 reads CASSYPQGAIAHGYTF. CDR3 coding DNA: TGTGCCAGCAGTTACCCACAGGGGGCCATAGCTCATGGCTACACCTTC.